This T cell receptor (beta chain) was sequenced during a study of cytomegalovirus exposure and HLA in healthy donors. Study-wide context: Unique TCRs numbering some 80 million, obtained from HLA-typed donors, made up an early data release.

In the PCR, 60 Vbeta and 13 Jbeta primers were used. Sequencing used immunoSEQ multiplex PCR; TCRdb keeps in-frame clones, though not all of them. The sample lists around 100,000 clones, more than 75% occurring once. In germline, CDR1 is SGDLS, CDR2 YYNGEE. This CDR3 has 14 amino acids. V lost 0 bases and J 2 bases, leaving 9 bases between the germline ends. The sequence derives from a woman aged 18-29 years in good health and CMV-seropositive. The chain links TRBV9 to TRBJ2-7, with D unresolved. The sequenced material came from PBMCs. This chain's CDR3 is CASSVGRLAYEQYF. The CDR3 coding sequence is TGTGCCAGCAGCGTAGGGCGCCTAGCCTACGAGCAGTACTTC.